Each of the 5 T cell receptor beta chains below was sequenced from the same sample in a study of early T cells in non-severe SARS-CoV-2 infection (dated by TCRdb to about 2021). The library was produced with 5' RACE. TCRdb shows the sequencer as NextSeq 500. Starting from the raw public reads, TCRdb applied fastp trimming at Q25, assembled clones with MiXCR and retained in-frame beta chains. When rows share a CDR3 protein, they turn into one entry using the most common DNA and genes. The sample table contains fewer than 130,000 distinct CDR3 sequences; only one count was recorded for 10% to 15% of them. Approximately 4% of the sample is taken by the ten largest. Sample: whole blood, taken at baseline. The origin of the receptors is an adult who was a healthcare worker with PCR-confirmed SARS-CoV-2 infection or an uninfected control (not recorded which).

This clonotype was seen only a few times. This chain connects TRBV14 to TRBJ1-1; D ambiguous. V lost 0 bases, J lost 5 bases, and 7 bases lay in between. Germline CDR1 reads SGHDN; CDR2 reads FVKESK. This CDR3 comprises 13 residues. The CDR3 DNA reads TGTGCCAGCAGCCAAGATTGGCAAACTGAAGCTTTCTTT. It yields the protein CASSQDWQTEAFF.

This clonotype has at least ten counts. The chain joins TRBV11-2 to TRBJ1-1; 9 nucleotides match TRBD1. CDR1 is SGHAT and CDR2 is FQNNGV in the germline V gene. V was clipped by 4 bases and J by 6 bases; unmatched bases: 18. The CDR3 has 18 amino acids. In DNA form, the CDR3 reads TGTGCCAGCAGCTCCCGGGCCCGGGACAGGGTATCTTCCGCTGAAGCTTTCTTT. It translates to CASSSRARDRVSSAEAFF.

This clonotype was recorded a few times. The chain joins TRBV4-1 to TRBJ2-2; 8 positions agree with TRBD2. Germline trimming cut 1 base from V and 3 bases from J; bases unmatched to any gene: 13. This CDR3 has 19 amino acids. The germline V gene has CDR1 MGHRA and CDR2 YSYEKL. CDR3 in amino acids: CASSQGPSGGLVYTGELFF. The DNA for the CDR3 is TGCGCCAGCAGCCAAGGCCCGAGCGGGGGACTTGTATACACCGGGGAGCTGTTTTTT.

This clonotype was seen a handful of times. This rearrangement joins TRBV7-2 to TRBJ2-3; D is undetermined. The CDR3 has 13 residues. Germline values: CDR1 SGHTA, CDR2 FQGNSA. V dropped 5 bases and J dropped 7 bases, with 13 bases sitting between them. The CDR3 spells CASSPQPHNTQYF. DNA of the CDR3: TGTGCCAGCAGCCCCCAGCCCCACAATACGCAGTATTTT.

CDR3 DNA: TGTGCCAGCAGCGCGTCACAGGGGGCCTCTAATGAAAAACTGTTTTTT. Translating it yields CASSASQGASNEKLFF. The V and J genes are TRBV9 and TRBJ1-4, with 9 bases matching TRBD1. CDR1 is SGDLS, CDR2 YYNGEE, per germline. This CDR3 contains 16 residues. V shed 3 bases, J shed 3 bases, and the junction held 6 bases outside the gene matches.